Below are 17 T cell receptor beta chains sequenced from a single sample in a study of shared clonotypes between healthy human individuals. This table comes from immunoSEQ multiplex PCR, and its TCRdb copy is limited to in-frame clones, with some not included. Of millions of clones in the sample, 85% to 95% were seen once. Sequenced input: naive CD4+ T cells sorted from blood. Subset described: CD45RA+ positively selected. These receptors were obtained from a young man in good health.

In nucleotides, the CDR3 is TGCAGCGTTGAAGATCAGGCAAATTCTAAGCAGTACTTC. Its protein product is CSVEDQANSKQYF. This chain uses TRBV29-1 with TRBJ2-7; unclear D gene. Trimming removed 0 bases at V and 8 bases at J, with 14 bases between. CDR1 is SQVTM and CDR2 is ANQGSEA in the germline V gene. The CDR3 totals 13 residues.

The rearrangement joins TRBV7-2 to TRBJ2-3; D gene uncertain. Germline V lookup: CDR1 SGHTA, CDR2 FQGNSA. Trimming took off 1 base at V and 5 bases at J, with 10 bases between the two ends. The CDR3 contains 14 residues. CDR3 protein: CASSLVRWGDTQYF. CDR3 in DNA: TGTGCCAGCAGCTTAGTTCGATGGGGAGATACGCAGTATTTT.

This clone has only one observation. This rearrangement joins TRBV7-2 to TRBJ2-7; the D gene is possibly TRBD2 (5 bases). Deletions cut 0 bases from V and 2 bases from J, with 11 bases between. The CDR3 covers 15 residues. The germline CDR1 and CDR2 sequences are SGHTA and FQGNSA. The CDR3 loop reads CASSLARDVTYEQYF. CDR3 bases: TGTGCCAGCAGCTTAGCTCGGGATGTTACCTACGAGCAGTACTTC.

Comments on this clone: This same CDR3 is encoded by further DNA sequences in the sample. The V and J genes are TRBV18 and TRBJ1-3; 11 nucleotides match TRBD1. This CDR3 is built from 15 residues. With 6 bases clipped from V and 4 bases from J, the junction kept 5 bases outside the gene matches. CDR1 and CDR2 from the germline V gene are KGHSH and LQKENI. In DNA, the CDR3 is TGTGCCAGCTCGCCGGACAGGGGGCCCGGAAACACCATATATTTT. It encodes CASSPDRGPGNTIYF. Together with reference TRBV18 and TRBJ1-3, the CDR3 gives the full variable domain: NAGVMQNPRHLVRRRGQEARLRCSPMKGHSHVYWYRQLPEEGLKFMVYLQKENIIDESGMPKERFSAEFPKEGPSILRIQQVVRGDSAAYFCASSPDRGPGNTIYFGEGSWLTVV.

This clone was counted once. This chain links TRBV4-1 with TRBJ2-2; 14 bases agree with TRBD2. The length of the CDR3 is 17 residues. Germline V CDR1 and CDR2: MGHRA, YSYEKL. The V segment lost 4 bases and the J segment 7 bases; nucleotides outside the gene matches: 8. The CDR3 sequence is CASSPGLAGGLGGELFF. CDR3 nucleotide sequence: TGCGCCAGCAGCCCAGGACTAGCGGGGGGACTTGGCGGGGAGCTGTTTTTT.

This sequence joins TRBV27 and TRBJ2-7; TRBD1 or TRBD2 may be the D gene (7 bases each). Germline V gene sequence: CDR1 MNHEY, CDR2 SMNVEV (reference sequence). V lost 10 bases and J 1 base, leaving 17 bases between the germline ends. The CDR3 has 14 residues. This CDR3 is CATTRQGGSYEQYF. CDR3 DNA sequence: TGTGCCACTACGCGGCAGGGGGGGTCCTACGAGCAGTACTTC.

V and J are TRBV7-2 and TRBJ2-7; 8 bases are shared with TRBD1. V shed 6 bases, J shed 2 bases, and the junction held 9 bases outside the gene matches. This CDR3 has 15 residues. Germline CDR1 SGHTA, CDR2 FQGNSA. CDR3 nucleotides: TGTGCCAGCAGGTCCCAGACAGGGGCTCCCTACGAGCAGTACTTC. Translating it yields CASRSQTGAPYEQYF.

CDR3 DNA: TGTGCCACCAGCAGAGATCGGTTCTACGAGCAGTACTTC. Translating it yields CATSRDRFYEQYF. The rearrangement links TRBV15 to TRBJ2-7; the D is unclear. This CDR3 is 13 amino acids long. CDR1 and CDR2 from the germline V gene are LNHNV and YYDKDF (reference sequence). Trimming pared 0 bases from V and 3 bases from J, leaving 6 bases between.

The chain couples TRBV10-2 to TRBJ1-1; D might be TRBD1 (6 bases). CDR3 length equals 13 residues. The germline V gene has CDR1 WSHSY and CDR2 SAAADI. V lost 6 bases and J 1 base, leaving 9 bases between the germline ends. The CDR3 is CASRSTGNTEAFF. The CDR3 DNA reads TGCGCCAGCAGGTCGACAGGGAACACTGAAGCTTTCTTT.

About this clone itself: The same CDR3 arises from other DNA sequences in this sample as well. The chain couples TRBV30 to TRBJ1-4; no clear D gene. The germline gives CDR1 GTSNPN, CDR2 SVGIG (reference sequence). The V end was cut by 3 bases, the J end by 5 bases, with 4 bases between. The CDR3 is 11 amino acids. CDR3: CAWRENEKLFF. CDR3 nucleotide sequence: TGTGCCTGGAGAGAGAATGAAAAACTGTTTTTT.

This chain links TRBV29-1 with TRBJ2-7; D may correspond to TRBD1 or TRBD2 (7 bases each). Between the trimmed V and J ends, which lost 8 bases and 6 bases, there was a span of 20 bases. This CDR3 comprises 13 residues. The germline V gene has CDR1 SQVTM and CDR2 ANQGSEA. CDR3: CSSQGGAGSEQYF. The CDR3 bases are TGCAGCTCCCAGGGGGGGGCGGGCAGCGAGCAGTACTTC.

The chain is built from TRBV7-2 and TRBJ2-5; the match to TRBD1 covers 8 bases. The CDR3 is made up of 16 amino acids. The trim removed 1 base at V and 5 bases at J, leaving 9 bases unmatched. Germline lookup yields CDR1 SGHTA and CDR2 FQGNSA. CDR3 bases: TGTGCCAGCAGCTTAGGGACAGGGATGAGTTGGGAGACCCAGTACTTC. Its translation is CASSLGTGMSWETQYF.

The CDR3 region is CASSKGRRQGQYF. CDR3 DNA sequence: TGTGCCAGCAGCAAAGGGCGAAGACAGGGACAGTACTTC. V gene TRBV21-1 combines with J gene TRBJ2-5; the table's D gene call, TRBD1, was not cross checked with the DNA. TRBV21-1 is designated a pseudogene. This CDR3 spans 13 amino acids.

Concerning this clone: Other DNA sequences in this specimen translate into the identical CDR3. V and J are TRBV5-1 and TRBJ2-7; D perhaps matches TRBD1 (6 bases). The CDR3 runs 14 residues. From germline, CDR1 is SGHRS and CDR2 YFSETQ. V lost 5 bases and J lost 0, with 12 bases in between. CDR3 DNA: TGCGCCAGCAGTAGAGGGGGAAGCTCCTACGAGCAGTACTTC. Protein product: CASSRGGSSYEQYF.

This clone was detected once. J is TRBJ2-2 and V is TRBV18; possible D gene TRBD1, 6 bases. Germline V lookup: CDR1 KGHSH, CDR2 LQKENI. V gave up 2 bases and J gave up 7 bases, with 11 bases separating them. The CDR3 covers 14 residues. The DNA of the CDR3 is TGTGCCAGCTCACCAACCACACAGGGCGGGGAGCTGTTTTTT. Translation: CASSPTTQGGELFF. Full variable domain (missing parts from reference TRBV18 and TRBJ2-2): NAGVMQNPRHLVRRRGQEARLRCSPMKGHSHVYWYRQLPEEGLKFMVYLQKENIIDESGMPKERFSAEFPKEGPSILRIQQVVRGDSAAYFCASSPTTQGGELFFGEGSRLTVL.

The chain has TRBV5-1 and TRBJ2-5, with 9 nucleotides matching TRBD1. CDR1 SGHRS and CDR2 YFSETQ come from the germline V gene. The CDR3 runs to 15 residues. V lost 0 bases and J lost 7; bases outside the gene matches: 7. This CDR3 is CASSLATGGLVTQYF. The CDR3 coding sequence is TGCGCCAGCAGCTTGGCCACAGGGGGCTTGGTGACCCAGTACTTC.

This chain links TRBV14 with TRBJ2-1; 7 bases are a match to TRBD2. CDR3 size: 15 residues. The V gene end was trimmed by 5 bases and the J gene end by 9 bases; junction bases not matched to a gene: 13. Germline assignment: CDR1 SGHDN and CDR2 FVKESK. The CDR3 loop is CASSKVAGAGGEQFF. The CDR3 DNA sequence: TGTGCCAGCAGCAAGGTTGCGGGAGCGGGTGGTGAGCAGTTCTTC.